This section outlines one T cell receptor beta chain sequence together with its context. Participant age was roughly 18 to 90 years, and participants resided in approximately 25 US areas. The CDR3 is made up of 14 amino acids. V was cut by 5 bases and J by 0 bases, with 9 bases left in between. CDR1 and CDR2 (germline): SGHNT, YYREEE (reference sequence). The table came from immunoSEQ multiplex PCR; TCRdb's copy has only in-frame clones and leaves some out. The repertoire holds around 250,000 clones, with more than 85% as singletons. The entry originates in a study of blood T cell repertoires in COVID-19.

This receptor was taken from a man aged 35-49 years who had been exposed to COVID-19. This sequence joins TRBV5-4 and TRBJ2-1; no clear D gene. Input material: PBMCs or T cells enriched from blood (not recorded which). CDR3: CASSSRSSYNEQFF. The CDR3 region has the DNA TGTGCCAGCAGTTCCCGCAGCTCCTACAATGAGCAGTTCTTC.